This T cell receptor (beta chain) is drawn from a study of T cell repertoires in cytomegalovirus infection (dated by TCRdb to about 2019). At the level of the whole study: Because public TCR beta signatures pointed to carriage of CMV infection together with the matching HLA type, the HLA type of each donor mattered for the analysis.

This clonotype was detected ten times or more. Its antigen is still unknown. No base qualities exist here, and no much larger clone lies one base off it. Study-wide conclusions, independent of this receptor: Cumulative frequency of public TCR beta family members discriminated carriers of CMV infection plus the relevant HLA type in this cohort and an independent approximately 370-donor cohort. The ex vivo response was dominated by HLA-C-restricted CMV-specific TCR beta clonotypes, which also provided the single most frequent clonotype in two of eight donors.

The sequencer was an Illumina HiSeq 1500. The public reads were quality trimmed at Q25 with fastp and then assembled into clones with MiXCR by TCRdb, keeping productive beta chains. Every entry covers one CDR3 protein and lists the most common genes and DNA from its rows. This sample has some 450,000 distinct CDR3 sequences in its table, and about 33% of those were observed once. The leading ten clones occupy roughly 13% of the sample. The sample comprised PBMCs. The receptor was isolated from a human donor in good health (CMV status not recorded). Some clones in this sample may be carry-over from other donors' samples.

The CDR3 has the sequence CASSASKGNNEQFF. The DNA sequence is given as TGTGCCAGCAGCGCCTCAAAGGGTAACAATGAGCAGTTCTTC. Recombination linked TRBV6-1 to TRBJ2-1, with the D gene too uncertain to name. Per the germline V gene, MNHNS is the CDR1 and SASEGT is the CDR2. Deletion took 6 bases off V and 5 bases off J, with a span of 14 bases between the germline ends. CDR3 length: 14 amino acids, cysteine to phenylalanine. The sequence is cut down to CDR3 DNA, 42 bases in frame from base 1.